These T cell receptor beta chains were read from a single sample in a study of blood T cell repertoires in COVID-19. Some clones are missing from TCRdb's copy, which holds only in-frame ones; the method was immunoSEQ multiplex PCR. The data contain around 200,000 clones, about 88% of them singletons. Sequencing was carried out using PBMCs or T cells enriched from blood (not recorded which). The source of these receptors is a woman aged 30 to 39 who had been exposed to COVID-19. Each CDR3 is given with its conserved first and last residue. Fields, in order: J gene, CDR3 length, V gene, clone size, D gene, CDR3 protein, CDR3 DNA. A D gene is named only where the DNA matches it firmly. The size of a clone is reported for some rows only, either as once, few or many, or as a class for expanded clones.

TRBJ1-2 | 13 | TRBV5-1 | once | TRBD1 | CASSRTGNNGYTF | TGCGCCAGCAGCCGGACAGGGAATAATGGCTACACCTTC
TRBJ1-3 | 14 | TRBV9 | once | . | CASSYRDIGNTIYF | TGTGCCAGCAGCTACCGGGACATTGGAAACACCATATATTTT
TRBJ2-1 | 13 | TRBV14 | . | . | CASSQDRANEQFF | TGTGCCAGCAGCCAAGATCGCGCCAATGAGCAGTTCTTC
TRBJ1-5 | 14 | TRBV6-6 | . | . | CASSPPGNNQPQHF | TGTGCCAGCAGTCCCCCGGGTAACAATCAGCCCCAGCATTTT
TRBJ1-4 | 12 | TRBV7-2 | few | . | CASSPVREKLFF | TGTGCCAGCAGCCCCGTGCGGGAAAAACTGTTTTTT
TRBJ1-2 | 15 | TRBV7-2 | . | TRBD1 | CASSLNGGGGYGYTF | TGTGCCAGCAGCTTAAACGGAGGGGGCGGCTATGGCTACACCTTC
TRBJ2-3 | 14 | TRBV5-1 | . | TRBD2 | CASSGGLAMDTQYF | TGCGCCAGCAGTGGGGGACTAGCCATGGATACGCAGTATTTT
TRBJ1-2 | 16 | TRBV9 | . | TRBD1 | CASSVGDRVSLYGYTF | TGTGCCAGCAGCGTCGGGGACAGGGTATCCCTCTATGGCTACACCTTC
TRBJ1-5 | 13 | TRBV24-1 | . | . | CATSDHPNQPQHF | TGTGCCACCAGTGACCATCCCAATCAGCCCCAGCATTTT
TRBJ1-6 | 13 | TRBV5-1 | . | . | CASSLSYNSPLHF | TGCGCCAGCAGCCTTTCCTATAATTCACCCCTCCACTTT
TRBJ1-1 | 13 | TRBV12-3/TRBV12-4 | . | . | CASSLVADTEAFF | TGTGCCAGCAGTTTAGTAGCTGACACTGAAGCTTTCTTT
TRBJ1-2 | 16 | TRBV28 | . | TRBD1 | CASSSQSGTGNYGYTF | TGTGCCAGCAGTTCCCAATCCGGGACAGGGAACTATGGCTACACCTTC
TRBJ1-1 | 12 | TRBV18 | . | . | CASSRGGDAAFF | TGTGCCAGCTCACGCGGAGGCGACGCCGCTTTCTTT
TRBJ1-2 | 14 | TRBV7-9 | . | TRBD1 | CASSLGTGGYGYTF | TGTGCCAGCAGCTTGGGGACAGGGGGCTATGGCTACACCTTC
TRBJ2-7 | 15 | TRBV2 | . | TRBD2 | CASSGAGVKAYEQYF | TGTGCCAGCAGTGGGGCGGGGGTTAAAGCCTACGAGCAGTACTTC
TRBJ2-2 | 16 | TRBV5-1 | . | . | CASSLASRGSTGELFF | TGCGCCAGCAGCTTGGCGTCCAGGGGTTCCACCGGGGAGCTGTTTTTT
TRBJ2-1 | 12 | TRBV12-5 | . | . | CASGGPYNEQFF | TGTGCTAGTGGGGGGCCCTACAATGAGCAGTTCTTC
TRBJ2-4 | 14 | TRBV6-4 | . | TRBD2 | CASSDSTGEGIQYF | TGTGCCAGCAGTGACTCGACCGGGGAGGGCATTCAGTACTTC
TRBJ1-2 | 13 | TRBV7-2 | once | . | CASSLVGGYGYTF | TGTGCCAGCAGCTTAGTGGGGGGGTATGGCTACACCTTC
TRBJ1-2 | 15 | TRBV6-4 | few | . | CASSETGSFIRGYTF | TGTGCCAGCAGTGAAACCGGGTCCTTCATCCGTGGCTACACCTTC
TRBJ1-5 | 14 | TRBV30 | . | . | CAWSISRGNQPQHF | TGTGCCTGGAGCATATCCAGGGGCAATCAGCCCCAGCATTTT
TRBJ2-1 | 15 | TRBV6-5 | . | TRBD1 | CASSIGQGGYNEQFF | TGTGCCAGCAGTATAGGACAGGGTGGATACAATGAGCAGTTCTTC
TRBJ1-1 | 13 | TRBV11-2 | . | . | CASSSLRGTEAFF | TGTGCCAGCAGCTCTCTAAGGGGGACTGAAGCTTTCTTT
TRBJ2-6 | 18 | TRBV7-6 | . | TRBD1 | CASSLETGGFSGANVLTF | TGTGCCAGCAGCTTAGAAACAGGGGGCTTCTCTGGGGCCAACGTCCTGACTTTC
TRBJ2-7 | 15 | TRBV5-3 | few | TRBD2 | CARSMGERGDYEQYF | TGTGCCAGAAGCATGGGGGAGCGGGGTGACTACGAGCAGTACTTC
TRBJ2-3 | 17 | TRBV10-3 | . | TRBD2 | CAISDFRAGGAADTQYF | TGTGCCATCAGTGATTTTCGAGCGGGGGGGGCTGCAGATACGCAGTATTTT
TRBJ1-2 | 14 | TRBV5-4 | . | TRBD1 | CASSFNDRGGGYTF | TGTGCCAGCAGCTTTAATGACAGGGGCGGAGGCTACACCTTC
TRBJ1-2 | 14 | TRBV2 | . | . | CASSAVTENYGYTF | TGTGCCAGCAGTGCCGTGACGGAGAACTATGGCTACACCTTC
TRBJ1-6 | 14 | TRBV9 | . | . | CASSVLGQNSPLHF | TGTGCCAGCAGCGTACTAGGACAGAATTCACCCCTCCACTTT
TRBJ1-2 | 15 | TRBV7-9 | . | . | CASSLDIVVSDGYTF | TGTGCCAGCAGCTTAGATATCGTTGTCTCGGATGGCTACACCTTC
TRBJ2-7 | 14 | TRBV11-3 | few | . | CASSYGGDKDEQYF | TGTGCCAGCAGCTATGGAGGGGATAAAGACGAGCAGTACTTC
TRBJ1-1 | 18 | TRBV4-1 | . | . | CASSQDTVGSAGSTEAFF | TGCGCCAGCAGCCAAGATACGGTCGGGTCGGCGGGGAGCACTGAAGCTTTCTTT
TRBJ2-5 | 15 | TRBV5-4 | . | TRBD1 | CASSVGQGVGETQYF | TGTGCCAGCAGCGTGGGACAGGGAGTCGGAGAGACCCAGTACTTC
TRBJ2-7 | 15 | TRBV29-1 | . | . | CSVEDHSGGTYEQYF | TGCAGCGTTGAAGATCACAGCGGAGGGACCTACGAGCAGTACTTC
TRBJ2-2 | 12 | TRBV2 | . | . | CASRSGARELFF | TGTGCCAGCAGATCAGGGGCGCGGGAGCTGTTTTTT
TRBJ2-7 | 15 | TRBV15 | . | . | CATSLSPGPSYEQYF | TGTGCCACCAGCCTCAGCCCAGGGCCCTCCTACGAGCAGTACTTC
TRBJ1-1 | 15 | TRBV11-2 | . | TRBD1 | CASRDYRGLYTEAFF | TGTGCCAGCAGGGACTACAGGGGCTTATACACTGAAGCTTTCTTT
TRBJ2-7 | 14 | TRBV30 | . | . | CAWSPDTSSYEQYF | TGTGCCTGGAGCCCGGACACGAGCTCCTACGAGCAGTACTTC
TRBJ2-7 | 16 | TRBV11-2 | . | TRBD2 | CASSPGTSGASREQYF | TGTGCCAGCAGCCCAGGGACTAGCGGGGCCTCTCGAGAGCAGTACTTC
TRBJ1-6 | 15 | TRBV3-1/TRBV3-2 | . | TRBD1 | CASSRPGTGESPLHF | TGTGCCAGCAGCCGACCTGGGACAGGGGAATCACCCCTCCACTTT
TRBJ2-1 | 15 | TRBV30 | . | TRBD2 | CAWSVPSSGGGEQFF | TGTGCCTGGAGTGTACCTTCTAGCGGGGGTGGTGAGCAGTTCTTC
TRBJ2-2 | 17 | TRBV3-1/TRBV3-2 | . | TRBD2 | CASSQVIERGYTGELFF | TGTGCCAGCAGCCAAGTTATTGAGCGGGGGTACACCGGGGAGCTGTTTTTT
TRBJ1-4 | 16 | TRBV7-9 | . | . | CASSSGGRITNEKLFF | TGTGCCAGCAGCTCGGGGGGGCGCATAACTAATGAAAAACTGTTTTTT
TRBJ2-5 | 14 | TRBV3-1/TRBV3-2 | . | . | CASSQGGNQETQYF | TGTGCCAGCAGCCAAGGAGGGAACCAAGAGACCCAGTACTTC
TRBJ2-7 | 16 | TRBV3-1/TRBV3-2 | . | TRBD2 | CASSQVLSGGPREQYF | TGTGCCAGCAGCCAAGTACTAAGCGGGGGGCCCCGCGAGCAGTACTTC
TRBJ1-2 | 16 | TRBV4-1 | . | . | CASSQDVAQGPYGYTF | TGCGCCAGCAGCCAAGACGTGGCACAGGGCCCCTATGGCTACACCTTC
TRBJ2-7 | 15 | TRBV6-5 | . | . | CASSSDRLSSYEQYF | TGTGCCAGCAGTTCCGACAGACTCAGCTCCTACGAGCAGTACTTC
TRBJ1-1 | 21 | TRBV4-1 | few | . | CASSPWGVTGQKSTWNTEAFF | TGCGCCAGCAGCCCGTGGGGCGTGACAGGCCAAAAATCGACCTGGAACACTGAAGCTTTCTTT
TRBJ2-7 | 14 | TRBV10-3 | . | . | CAIRTGVWPYEQYF | TGTGCCATCAGGACAGGTGTATGGCCCTACGAGCAGTACTTC
TRBJ1-2 | 13 | TRBV10-3 | few | TRBD1 | CAIKKTGSDGYTF | TGTGCCATCAAGAAGACAGGGAGTGACGGCTACACCTTC
TRBJ2-7 | 12 | TRBV30 | . | TRBD2 | CAWTSGGFEQYF | TGTGCCTGGACTAGCGGGGGTTTCGAGCAGTACTTC
TRBJ1-1 | 16 | TRBV10-3 | . | . | CAISGSRGKTNTEAFF | TGTGCCATCAGTGGATCCAGGGGCAAGACGAACACTGAAGCTTTCTTT
TRBJ1-6 | 17 | TRBV19 | . | TRBD1 | CASTSITGVSYNSPLHF | TGTGCCAGTACCTCGATTACAGGGGTTTCCTATAATTCACCCCTCCACTTT
TRBJ1-5 | 15 | TRBV27 | . | . | CASSRNQGNNQPQHF | TGTGCCAGCAGTCGAAACCAGGGAAACAATCAGCCCCAGCATTTT